Listed below are T cell receptor beta chains from one sample, sequenced in a study of somatic mutations in cytotoxic T cells in rheumatoid arthritis. Clones were read by immunoSEQ multiplex PCR, and TCRdb kept only the in-frame ones, dropping some. The sample has about 15,000 clones; 78% are singletons. Sequences were obtained from CD8+ T cells sorted from blood. The source of these receptors is an adult with rheumatoid arthritis. The CDR3 runs from the conserved cysteine through the conserved F or W. A D gene is named only where the DNA matches it firmly. Expanded clones get a size class; other rows say once, few or many, or leave the size out.

J: TRBJ2-1
V: TRBV4-2
size: -
D: -
CDR3: CASSSRHEQFF
DNA: TGTGCCAGCAGCTCCCGGCATGAGCAGTTCTTC

J: TRBJ1-2
V: TRBV4-1
size: -
D: TRBD1
CDR3: CASSQDSGGLYGYTF
DNA: TGCGCCAGCAGCCAAGATTCAGGGGGTCTCTATGGCTACACCTTC

J: TRBJ2-7
V: TRBV27
size: -
D: -
CDR3: CASSSGTSYEQYF
DNA: TGTGCCAGCAGCTCCGGGACCTCCTACGAGCAGTACTTC

J: TRBJ1-2
V: TRBV7-6
size: -
D: TRBD1
CDR3: CASSGRGLGYGYTF
DNA: TGTGCCAGCAGCGGTAGGGGGCTTGGCTATGGCTACACCTTC

J: TRBJ1-5
V: TRBV4-1
size: -
D: -
CDR3: CASSQDLEISNQPQHF
DNA: TGCGCCAGCAGCCAAGATTTGGAGATTAGCAATCAGCCCCAGCATTTT

J: TRBJ2-2
V: TRBV27
size: few
D: TRBD1
CDR3: CASSLGTVTSGELFF
DNA: TGTGCCAGCAGTTTAGGGACAGTCACGTCCGGGGAGCTGTTTTTT

J: TRBJ1-6
V: TRBV7-8
size: -
D: -
CDR3: CASSLVDSNSPLHF
DNA: TGTGCCAGCAGCTTAGTCGACAGTAATTCACCCCTCCACTTT

J: TRBJ1-5
V: TRBV2
size: -
D: -
CDR3: CASRTLDGNQPQHF
DNA: TGTGCCAGCAGAACACTGGACGGCAATCAGCCCCAGCATTTT

J: TRBJ2-5
V: TRBV5-4
size: -
D: TRBD1
CDR3: CASSLEQGQETQYF
DNA: TGTGCCAGCAGCTTGGAACAGGGGCAAGAGACCCAGTACTTC

J: TRBJ2-1
V: TRBV5-4
size: -
D: -
CDR3: CASSHGHEQFF
DNA: TGTGCCAGCAGCCACGGTCATGAGCAGTTCTTC

J: TRBJ1-6
V: TRBV27
size: -
D: -
CDR3: CASSPQGDPNSPLHF
DNA: TGTGCCAGCAGTCCTCAAGGTGACCCAAATTCACCCCTCCACTTT

J: TRBJ1-2
V: TRBV27
size: -
D: -
CDR3: CASSHKTGYGYTF
DNA: TGTGCCAGCAGTCATAAAACAGGGTACGGCTACACCTTC

J: TRBJ2-2
V: TRBV11-3
size: -
D: -
CDR3: CASSLGGGLWTGELFF
DNA: TGTGCCAGCAGCTTAGGAGGGGGACTGTGGACCGGGGAGCTGTTTTTT

J: TRBJ1-3
V: TRBV4-1
size: -
D: -
CDR3: CASSQLTGIGSGNTIYF
DNA: TGCGCCAGCAGCCAGCTTACAGGAATAGGCTCTGGAAACACCATATATTTT

J: TRBJ1-1
V: TRBV30
size: -
D: -
CDR3: CAWSTPNTEAFF
DNA: TGTGCCTGGAGTACACCCAACACTGAAGCTTTCTTT

J: TRBJ1-4
V: TRBV6-5
size: -
D: -
CDR3: CASSATRGRNEKLFF
DNA: TGTGCCAGCAGCGCGACACGTGGACGGAATGAAAAACTGTTTTTT

J: TRBJ1-1
V: TRBV11-2
size: -
D: TRBD1
CDR3: CASSSQGGAEAFF
DNA: TGTGCCAGCAGCTCCCAGGGGGGGGCTGAAGCTTTCTTT

J: TRBJ1-1
V: TRBV5-5
size: -
D: -
CDR3: CASSPPAAIEAFF
DNA: TGTGCCAGCAGCCCCCCAGCGGCCATTGAAGCTTTCTTT

J: TRBJ2-6
V: TRBV4-2
size: -
D: -
CDR3: CASSPLAKGSGANVLTF
DNA: TGTGCCAGCAGCCCCCTCGCCAAGGGCTCTGGGGCCAACGTCCTGACTTTC

J: TRBJ1-1
V: TRBV7-6
size: large
D: TRBD1
CDR3: CASSTSQGAEAFF
DNA: TGTGCCAGCAGCACGTCCCAGGGGGCTGAAGCTTTCTTT

J: TRBJ1-1
V: TRBV27
size: few
D: -
CDR3: CASSFGTRAEAFF
DNA: TGTGCCAGCAGTTTCGGGACGAGGGCTGAAGCTTTCTTT

J: TRBJ1-4
V: TRBV2
size: -
D: TRBD1
CDR3: CASSDRTGTLEKLFF
DNA: TGTGCCAGCAGTGACCGGACAGGGACCCTAGAAAAACTGTTTTTT

J: TRBJ2-1
V: TRBV7-7
size: -
D: -
CDR3: CASSLRQYNEQFF
DNA: TGTGCTAGCAGCTTACGACAGTACAATGAGCAGTTCTTC

J: TRBJ2-3
V: TRBV11-1
size: -
D: -
CDR3: CASSYYQGTPPDTQYF
DNA: TGTGCCAGCAGCTACTATCAGGGGACCCCTCCAGATACGCAGTATTTT

J: TRBJ2-5
V: TRBV5-1
size: once
D: TRBD1
CDR3: CASSPFGTGDDTQYF
DNA: TGCGCCAGCAGCCCCTTCGGGACAGGGGATGACACCCAGTACTTC

J: TRBJ1-4
V: TRBV4-1
size: -
D: -
CDR3: CASSQVGTNEKLFF
DNA: TGCGCCAGCAGCCAAGTTGGTACTAATGAAAAACTGTTTTTT

J: TRBJ2-1
V: TRBV30
size: -
D: -
CDR3: CAWSASRYNEQFF
DNA: TGTGCCTGGAGTGCCTCTCGATACAATGAGCAGTTCTTC

J: TRBJ2-7
V: TRBV28
size: -
D: TRBD1
CDR3: CASIGQGRNYEQYF
DNA: TGTGCCAGCATAGGACAGGGGCGAAACTACGAGCAGTACTTC

J: TRBJ1-1
V: TRBV11-2
size: -
D: TRBD1
CDR3: CASSLFQGADGTEAFF
DNA: TGTGCCAGCAGCTTATTTCAGGGGGCCGATGGCACTGAAGCTTTCTTT

J: TRBJ2-4
V: TRBV28
size: -
D: -
CDR3: CASSFPGDGSDIQYF
DNA: TGTGCCAGCAGTTTCCCTGGTGATGGGAGCGACATTCAGTACTTC

J: TRBJ2-1
V: TRBV7-6
size: -
D: -
CDR3: CASSLRASRGDEQFF
DNA: TGTGCCAGCAGCCTAAGGGCCTCCCGCGGCGATGAGCAGTTCTTC

J: TRBJ1-2
V: TRBV7-2
size: once
D: TRBD1
CDR3: CASSSSGTGSRDGYTF
DNA: TGTGCCAGCAGCTCCAGCGGGACAGGCTCGCGAGACGGCTACACCTTC

J: TRBJ2-1
V: TRBV4-1
size: -
D: -
CDR3: CASSQVLAAYNEQFF
DNA: TGCGCCAGCAGCCAAGTTCTAGCAGCCTACAATGAGCAGTTCTTC

J: TRBJ2-1
V: TRBV15
size: -
D: -
CDR3: CATSDSPSYNEQFF
DNA: TGTGCCACCAGCGACAGCCCCTCCTACAATGAGCAGTTCTTC

J: TRBJ1-2
V: TRBV5-1
size: -
D: -
CDR3: CASSLEAGINYGYTF
DNA: TGCGCCAGCAGCTTGGAGGCAGGGATTAACTATGGCTACACCTTC

J: TRBJ1-5
V: TRBV2
size: few
D: -
CDR3: CASRVRGNQPQHF
DNA: TGTGCCAGCAGGGTCCGGGGCAATCAGCCCCAGCATTTT

J: TRBJ2-5
V: TRBV2
size: -
D: TRBD2
CDR3: CASSLTSGGNQETQYF
DNA: TGTGCCAGCAGTTTAACCAGCGGGGGCAACCAAGAGACCCAGTACTTC

J: TRBJ1-2
V: TRBV6-5
size: -
D: -
CDR3: CASSYSPGHYGYTF
DNA: TGTGCCAGCAGTTACTCGCCAGGGCACTATGGCTACACCTTC

J: TRBJ1-1
V: TRBV7-7
size: -
D: -
CDR3: CASSLTPLNEAFF
DNA: TGTGCCAGCAGCTTAACCCCCTTGAACGAAGCTTTCTTT

J: TRBJ2-1
V: TRBV7-9
size: -
D: -
CDR3: CASSIVEAPDNEQFF
DNA: TGTGCCAGCAGCATAGTGGAGGCTCCCGACAATGAGCAGTTCTTC

J: TRBJ1-4
V: TRBV11-2
size: -
D: TRBD1
CDR3: CASSLTGFEEKLFF
DNA: TGTGCCAGCAGCCTGACAGGGTTCGAAGAAAAACTGTTTTTT

J: TRBJ1-5
V: TRBV2
size: few
D: -
CDR3: CASSAGTSDQPQHF
DNA: TGTGCCAGCAGTGCCGGGACATCTGATCAGCCCCAGCATTTT

J: TRBJ1-1
V: TRBV10-1
size: -
D: -
CDR3: CASSEGDRAFF
DNA: TGCGCCAGCAGTGAGGGGGACCGGGCTTTCTTT

J: TRBJ1-4
V: TRBV28
size: -
D: -
CDR3: CASVQYATNEKLFF
DNA: TGTGCCAGCGTGCAGTACGCAACTAATGAAAAACTGTTTTTT

J: TRBJ1-1
V: TRBV6-1
size: few
D: -
CDR3: CASSDLRLRSVNTEAFF
DNA: TGTGCCAGCAGTGATCTCCGCCTCAGGAGTGTCAACACTGAAGCTTTCTTT

J: TRBJ2-2
V: TRBV5-6
size: -
D: -
CDR3: CASSQTGQVNTGELFF
DNA: TGTGCCAGCAGCCAGACGGGGCAGGTAAACACCGGGGAGCTGTTTTTT

J: TRBJ2-2
V: TRBV4-1
size: -
D: -
CDR3: CASSQPGNTGELFF
DNA: TGCGCCAGCAGCCAACCGGGGAACACCGGGGAGCTGTTTTTT

J: TRBJ1-2
V: TRBV12-5
size: -
D: -
CDR3: CASGLAVGGAANYGYTF
DNA: TGTGCTAGTGGTTTGGCCGTAGGTGGGGCAGCTAACTATGGCTACACCTTC

J: TRBJ2-7
V: TRBV4-1
size: -
D: TRBD1
CDR3: CASSQDRGTGKRYEQYF
DNA: TGCGCCAGCAGCCAAGATAGGGGGACAGGGAAGAGATACGAGCAGTACTTC

J: TRBJ2-7
V: TRBV2
size: -
D: -
CDR3: CASSDPTNPSEAPGVKYF
DNA: TGTGCCAGCAGCGATCCTACTAACCCCAGCGAGGCCCCGGGGGTTAAGTACTTC

J: TRBJ1-1
V: TRBV6-5
size: -
D: -
CDR3: CASTPDRNTEAFF
DNA: TGTGCCAGCACTCCGGACAGGAACACTGAAGCTTTCTTT

J: TRBJ1-1
V: TRBV7-2
size: -
D: -
CDR3: CASSHTKFTEAFF
DNA: TGTGCCTCCTCCCACACAAAGTTCACTGAAGCTTTCTTT

J: TRBJ1-3
V: TRBV5-4
size: -
D: TRBD1
CDR3: CASSLAGTGGLSGNTIYF
DNA: TGTGCCAGCAGCTTGGCCGGGACAGGGGGCCTCTCTGGAAACACCATATATTTT

J: TRBJ1-1
V: TRBV6-5
size: -
D: TRBD1
CDR3: CASSYLDRANTEAFF
DNA: TGTGCCAGCAGTTACCTAGACAGGGCGAACACTGAAGCTTTCTTT

J: TRBJ2-1
V: TRBV2
size: -
D: -
CDR3: CACLGGFYNEQFF
DNA: TGTGCGTGCTTAGGAGGCTTTTACAATGAGCAGTTCTTC